This is a list of T cell receptor beta chains from one sample in a study of T-cell memory formation after mild COVID-19. TCRdb reprocessed the 5' RACE reads with MiXCR, giving one entry per CDR3 protein. The sample holds about 100,000 distinct CDR3 sequences; roughly 14% are singletons and the top ten take 39%. Sequencing was done on a sample of PBMCs or a T cell subset sorted from them (not recorded which). The origin of the receptors is a man between 18 and 35 years old who had mild COVID-19 (a few samples of this study predate the infection). Cell type and time point are not known. Each CDR3 is given with its conserved first and last residue. The D gene is left open where the match is weak. Size is omitted from some rows. Given values are once, few, many or a class for expanded clones.

D: .; J: TRBJ2-6; size: .; V: TRBV7-9; DNA: TGTGCCAGCAGCGAAGAATCCTCTGGGGCCAACGTCCTGACTTTC; CDR3: CASSEESSGANVLTF
D: TRBD2; J: TRBJ2-1; size: .; V: TRBV29-1; DNA: TGCAGCGTTGACCGGGAGGTGGAGTTCTTC; CDR3: CSVDREVEFF
D: .; J: TRBJ2-3; size: few; V: TRBV4-3; DNA: TGCGCCAGCAGCCAAGAGCACAACACAGATACGCAGTATTTT; CDR3: CASSQEHNTDTQYF
D: .; J: TRBJ2-2; size: .; V: TRBV7-3; DNA: TGTGCCAGCAGCTATCACACCGGGGAGCTGTTTTTT; CDR3: CASSYHTGELFF
D: .; J: TRBJ1-5; size: few; V: TRBV24-1; DNA: TGTGCCACCAGTGCGCCAGGGACCCCTCAGCCCCAGCATTTT; CDR3: CATSAPGTPQPQHF
D: TRBD2; J: TRBJ2-5; size: .; V: TRBV6-2/TRBV6-3; DNA: TGTGCCACCACCGGGACTAGCGCCCACGACCAGTACTTC; CDR3: CATTGTSAHDQYF
D: .; J: TRBJ1-1; size: few; V: TRBV12-3/TRBV12-4; DNA: TGTGCCAGCAGCGGACGTGAAACTGAAGCTTTCTTT; CDR3: CASSGRETEAFF
D: TRBD2; J: TRBJ2-1; size: .; V: TRBV3-1; DNA: TGTGCCAGCAGCCAAAGTCGGACTAGCGGGGGCTATGAGCAGTTCTTC; CDR3: CASSQSRTSGGYEQFF
D: .; J: TRBJ2-5; size: few; V: TRBV6-2/TRBV6-3; DNA: TGTGCCAGCAGCTACCCATCTGGGGAGACCCAGTACTTC; CDR3: CASSYPSGETQYF
D: .; J: TRBJ2-3; size: few; V: TRBV3-1; DNA: TGTGCCAGCAGCCGCACGGACCCTAGCACAGATACGCAGTATTTT; CDR3: CASSRTDPSTDTQYF
D: .; J: TRBJ2-4; size: .; V: TRBV9; DNA: TGTGCCAGCAGTGTCCAAAAGGGACAAGTACCCCTAGCCAAAAACATTCAGTACTTC; CDR3: CASSVQKGQVPLAKNIQYF
D: TRBD1; J: TRBJ2-1; size: few; V: TRBV19; DNA: TGTGCCAGCCTGGACAGGGGGGACAATGAGCAGTTCTTC; CDR3: CASLDRGDNEQFF
D: .; J: TRBJ1-2; size: few; V: TRBV6-2/TRBV6-3; DNA: TGTGCCAGCAGCTCCTACCCCCGCGACTATGGCTACACCTTC; CDR3: CASSSYPRDYGYTF
D: .; J: TRBJ2-7; size: many; V: TRBV5-6; DNA: TGTGCCAGCAGCTTACAACGAAGGGGCTACGAGCAGTACTTC; CDR3: CASSLQRRGYEQYF
D: .; J: TRBJ1-2; size: few; V: TRBV5-6; DNA: TGTGCCAGCAGCCTCCGAGACTATGGCTACACCTTC; CDR3: CASSLRDYGYTF
D: TRBD1; J: TRBJ2-7; size: .; V: TRBV20-1; DNA: TGCAGTGCTAGAGATCTACAGGGGGAACGCTACGAGCAGTACTTC; CDR3: CSARDLQGERYEQYF
D: TRBD1; J: TRBJ1-2; size: .; V: TRBV6-5; DNA: TGTGCCAGCAGAAAGGACAGGGCTTATGGCTACACCTTC; CDR3: CASRKDRAYGYTF
D: .; J: TRBJ1-1; size: .; V: TRBV6-2/TRBV6-3; DNA: TGTGCCAGCAGTTACACCAGGGGTGGCACTGAAGCTTTCTTT; CDR3: CASSYTRGGTEAFF
D: TRBD1; J: TRBJ2-5; size: few; V: TRBV7-6; DNA: TGTGCCAGCAGCTATCCTACGACAGGGATAAAGACCCAGTACTTC; CDR3: CASSYPTTGIKTQYF
D: TRBD1; J: TRBJ1-1; size: .; V: TRBV12-3/TRBV12-4; DNA: TGTGCCAGCAGTCCGGTGACAGGGTTTAACACTGAAGCTTTCTTT; CDR3: CASSPVTGFNTEAFF
D: .; J: TRBJ2-5; size: few; V: TRBV7-9; DNA: TGTGCCAGCAGCTTTAGTCAGCTTCAAGAGACCCAGTACTTC; CDR3: CASSFSQLQETQYF
D: .; J: TRBJ1-1; size: few; V: TRBV3-1; DNA: TGTGCCAGCAGCCGCAAAGGGACTGTGAGCACTGAAGCTTTCTTT; CDR3: CASSRKGTVSTEAFF
D: .; J: TRBJ1-1; size: few; V: TRBV27; DNA: TGTGCCAGCAGTTTGACCGGGAGGGTGCGGACTGAAGCTTTCTTT; CDR3: CASSLTGRVRTEAFF
D: TRBD1; J: TRBJ2-2; size: few; V: TRBV4-1; DNA: TGCGCCAGCAGCCAAAGGACAGGGGACACCGGGGAGCTGTTTTTT; CDR3: CASSQRTGDTGELFF
D: .; J: TRBJ2-3; size: .; V: TRBV10-3; DNA: TGTGCCATCAGCCGGAGTCGGGGGACTAGCACAGATACGCAGTATTTT; CDR3: CAISRSRGTSTDTQYF
D: .; J: TRBJ1-6; size: few; V: TRBV4-3; DNA: TGCGCCAGCAGCCATGGACGTGGAGGTTCACCCCTCCACTTT; CDR3: CASSHGRGGSPLHF
D: .; J: TRBJ1-5; size: few; V: TRBV5-1; DNA: TGCGCCAGCAGCTTGCCAGGGTACAGCAATCAGCCCCAGCATTTT; CDR3: CASSLPGYSNQPQHF